This is a list of T cell receptor beta chains from one sample in a study of early T cells in non-severe SARS-CoV-2 infection. Using its own MiXCR run on the 5' RACE reads, TCRdb lists one record per CDR3 protein. The table records nearly 70,000 distinct CDR3 sequences, around 4.2% of them present only once. The sample here was whole blood, taken at baseline. The receptors were sampled from an adult who was a healthcare worker with PCR-confirmed SARS-CoV-2 infection or an uninfected control (not recorded which). The donor label of this sample is uncertain. CDR3s include the opening cysteine and the closing phenylalanine or tryptophan. Each record gives: J gene, D gene, clone size, V gene, CDR3 protein, CDR3 DNA. A D gene is named only where the DNA matches it firmly. Only part of the rows carry a size: once, few, many, or a class if the clone is expanded.

j_gene: TRBJ1-5; d_gene: TRBD1; abundance: few; v_gene: TRBV30; CDR3aa: CAWSWTGISNQPQHF; CDR3nt: TGTGCCTGGAGTTGGACAGGGATTAGCAATCAGCCCCAGCATTTT
j_gene: TRBJ1-2; d_gene: .; abundance: many; v_gene: TRBV15; CDR3aa: CATSRDLGKRDSNYGYTF; CDR3nt: TGTGCCACCAGCAGAGATCTGGGGAAACGGGACTCAAACTATGGCTACACCTTC
j_gene: TRBJ2-2; d_gene: .; abundance: many; v_gene: TRBV6-1; CDR3aa: CASSEGAGNTGELFF; CDR3nt: TGTGCCAGCAGTGAGGGAGCGGGGAACACCGGGGAGCTGTTTTTT
j_gene: TRBJ2-7; d_gene: TRBD1; abundance: .; v_gene: TRBV2; CDR3aa: CASNPGQGHEQYF; CDR3nt: TGTGCCAGCAACCCGGGACAGGGCCACGAGCAGTACTTC
j_gene: TRBJ2-7; d_gene: .; abundance: many; v_gene: TRBV25-1; CDR3aa: CASTYNYEQYF; CDR3nt: TGTGCCAGCACCTATAATTACGAGCAGTACTTC
j_gene: TRBJ2-2; d_gene: .; abundance: many; v_gene: TRBV6-5; CDR3aa: CASSYSNTGTNTGELFF; CDR3nt: TGTGCCAGCAGTTACTCCAACACGGGGACGAACACCGGGGAGCTGTTTTTT
j_gene: TRBJ2-7; d_gene: TRBD2; abundance: many; v_gene: TRBV20-1; CDR3aa: CSARVLAGPSYEQYF; CDR3nt: TGCAGTGCTAGGGTACTAGCGGGGCCATCCTACGAGCAGTACTTC
j_gene: TRBJ2-3; d_gene: .; abundance: .; v_gene: TRBV20-1; CDR3aa: CSARTPPVSSGTDTQYF; CDR3nt: TGCAGTGCTAGGACCCCACCCGTTAGCAGCGGCACAGATACGCAGTATTTT
j_gene: TRBJ1-1; d_gene: TRBD1; abundance: many; v_gene: TRBV18; CDR3aa: CASSPTGQGNTEAFF; CDR3nt: TGTGCCAGCTCACCGACGGGACAGGGGAACACTGAAGCTTTCTTT
j_gene: TRBJ1-3; d_gene: TRBD1; abundance: many; v_gene: TRBV20-1; CDR3aa: CSARDRRRGLGSSGNTIYF; CDR3nt: TGCAGTGCTAGAGATCGAAGAAGGGGGCTTGGGAGCTCTGGAAACACCATATATTTT
j_gene: TRBJ2-3; d_gene: .; abundance: many; v_gene: TRBV29-1; CDR3aa: CSVESVGPDTQYF; CDR3nt: TGCAGCGTTGAATCAGTGGGTCCAGATACGCAGTATTTT
j_gene: TRBJ1-1; d_gene: .; abundance: .; v_gene: TRBV7-3; CDR3aa: CASSFGGVGTEAFF; CDR3nt: TGTGCCAGCAGCTTTGGGGGAGTCGGCACTGAAGCTTTCTTT
j_gene: TRBJ2-7; d_gene: .; abundance: .; v_gene: TRBV12-3/TRBV12-4; CDR3aa: CASSFAFGPSYEQYF; CDR3nt: TGTGCCAGCAGTTTTGCGTTTGGCCCTTCCTACGAGCAGTACTTC
j_gene: TRBJ1-2; d_gene: .; abundance: many; v_gene: TRBV11-2; CDR3aa: CASSLAGINNYGYTF; CDR3nt: TGTGCCAGCAGCTTAGCAGGAATCAATAACTATGGCTACACCTTC
j_gene: TRBJ2-2; d_gene: .; abundance: many; v_gene: TRBV7-6; CDR3aa: CASSLSPGHTNTGELFF; CDR3nt: TGTGCCAGCAGCTTATCCCCGGGACATACGAACACCGGGGAGCTGTTTTTT
j_gene: TRBJ1-1; d_gene: .; abundance: many; v_gene: TRBV12-5; CDR3aa: CASGFQQGELEAFF; CDR3nt: TGTGCTAGTGGTTTCCAACAGGGCGAGTTGGAAGCTTTCTTT
j_gene: TRBJ1-1; d_gene: .; abundance: many; v_gene: TRBV7-9; CDR3aa: CASSLAHRVGTEAFF; CDR3nt: TGTGCCAGCAGCTTAGCGCATAGGGTTGGCACTGAAGCTTTCTTT
j_gene: TRBJ2-7; d_gene: .; abundance: few; v_gene: TRBV7-6; CDR3aa: CASNPGAGINYEQYF; CDR3nt: TGTGCCAGCAACCCTGGGGCCGGGATTAACTACGAGCAGTACTTC
j_gene: TRBJ2-7; d_gene: TRBD1; abundance: .; v_gene: TRBV5-4; CDR3aa: CASSRTGYNEQYF; CDR3nt: TGTGCCAGCAGCCGGACAGGGTACAACGAGCAGTACTTC
j_gene: TRBJ2-5; d_gene: .; abundance: .; v_gene: TRBV3-1; CDR3aa: CASSQVRVSETQYF; CDR3nt: TGTGCCAGCAGCCAAGTTCGGGTATCAGAGACCCAGTACTTC
j_gene: TRBJ1-1; d_gene: .; abundance: few; v_gene: TRBV6-6; CDR3aa: CASRGRQGRTEAFF; CDR3nt: TGTGCCAGCAGAGGCCGGCAGGGCCGGACTGAAGCTTTCTTT
j_gene: TRBJ1-1; d_gene: .; abundance: few; v_gene: TRBV6-2/TRBV6-3; CDR3aa: CASSYSDTVEAFF; CDR3nt: TGTGCCAGCAGTTACTCGGACACAGTTGAAGCTTTCTTT
j_gene: TRBJ2-5; d_gene: .; abundance: few; v_gene: TRBV21-1; CDR3aa: CASSKEGGRRQETQYF; CDR3nt: TGTGCCAGCAGCAAAGAGGGGGGCCGACGGCAAGAGACCCAGTACTTC
j_gene: TRBJ1-2; d_gene: .; abundance: many; v_gene: TRBV14; CDR3aa: CASSQDLSANYGYTF; CDR3nt: TGTGCCAGCAGCCAAGATTTATCAGCTAACTATGGCTACACCTTC
j_gene: TRBJ1-1; d_gene: .; abundance: many; v_gene: TRBV29-1; CDR3aa: CSVDEGSGAFF; CDR3nt: TGCAGCGTTGATGAGGGGAGTGGAGCTTTCTTT
j_gene: TRBJ1-4; d_gene: TRBD1; abundance: many; v_gene: TRBV10-2; CDR3aa: CASEKGQGQEKLFF; CDR3nt: TGCGCCAGTGAAAAGGGACAGGGCCAGGAAAAACTGTTTTTT
j_gene: TRBJ2-7; d_gene: .; abundance: many; v_gene: TRBV20-1; CDR3aa: CSAIGGPQKRYEQYF; CDR3nt: TGCAGTGCTATTGGGGGACCCCAGAAACGCTACGAGCAGTACTTC
j_gene: TRBJ1-2; d_gene: .; abundance: few; v_gene: TRBV6-6; CDR3aa: CASSYIQNYGYTF; CDR3nt: TGTGCCAGCAGTTACATACAGAACTATGGCTACACCTTC
j_gene: TRBJ2-3; d_gene: .; abundance: many; v_gene: TRBV6-4; CDR3aa: CASSDKDGPTDTQYF; CDR3nt: TGTGCCAGCAGTGACAAGGACGGTCCCACAGATACGCAGTATTTT
j_gene: TRBJ1-1; d_gene: TRBD1; abundance: many; v_gene: TRBV20-1; CDR3aa: CSARLGQSLGAFF; CDR3nt: TGCAGTGCTAGACTGGGACAGTCCCTCGGGGCTTTCTTT
j_gene: TRBJ1-4; d_gene: TRBD1; abundance: many; v_gene: TRBV20-1; CDR3aa: CSARGDRGYEKLFF; CDR3nt: TGCAGTGCTAGAGGGGACAGGGGATATGAAAAACTGTTTTTT
j_gene: TRBJ1-1; d_gene: TRBD1; abundance: .; v_gene: TRBV7-2; CDR3aa: CASSLDPHRGVNTEAFF; CDR3nt: TGTGCCAGCAGCTTAGATCCCCACAGGGGGGTGAACACTGAAGCTTTCTTT
j_gene: TRBJ1-5; d_gene: .; abundance: .; v_gene: TRBV7-7; CDR3aa: CASSPRHHSNQPQHF; CDR3nt: TGTGCTAGCAGCCCCCGACACCATAGCAATCAGCCCCAGCATTTT
j_gene: TRBJ1-6; d_gene: .; abundance: few; v_gene: TRBV19; CDR3aa: CASSITNSPLHF; CDR3nt: TGTGCCAGTAGTATAACTAATTCACCCCTCCACTTT
j_gene: TRBJ2-7; d_gene: .; abundance: many; v_gene: TRBV12-3/TRBV12-4; CDR3aa: CASSLSVLRHEQYF; CDR3nt: TGTGCCAGCAGTTTAAGTGTGTTAAGACACGAGCAGTACTTC
j_gene: TRBJ2-1; d_gene: .; abundance: few; v_gene: TRBV12-3/TRBV12-4; CDR3aa: CASSLASFEQFF; CDR3nt: TGTGCCAGCAGTTTAGCGAGCTTCGAGCAGTTCTTC
j_gene: TRBJ2-5; d_gene: .; abundance: many; v_gene: TRBV12-3/TRBV12-4; CDR3aa: CASSSQGNQETQYF; CDR3nt: TGTGCCAGCAGTTCCCAGGGGAATCAAGAGACCCAGTACTTC
j_gene: TRBJ2-1; d_gene: .; abundance: many; v_gene: TRBV2; CDR3aa: CASKGTSSYNEQFF; CDR3nt: TGTGCCAGCAAAGGGACAAGCTCCTACAATGAGCAGTTCTTC
j_gene: TRBJ1-1; d_gene: .; abundance: many; v_gene: TRBV18; CDR3aa: CASSPDVGTEAFF; CDR3nt: TGTGCCAGCTCACCTGATGTCGGGACTGAAGCTTTCTTT
j_gene: TRBJ1-6; d_gene: .; abundance: many; v_gene: TRBV7-9; CDR3aa: CASSLGGLESPLHF; CDR3nt: TGTGCCAGCAGCTTAGGGGGACTGGAATCACCCCTCCACTTT
j_gene: TRBJ2-7; d_gene: .; abundance: few; v_gene: TRBV6-5; CDR3aa: CASRYLDEQYF; CDR3nt: TGTGCCAGCAGGTACCTGGACGAGCAGTACTTC
j_gene: TRBJ1-1; d_gene: TRBD1; abundance: many; v_gene: TRBV12-3/TRBV12-4; CDR3aa: CASSLGQGASTEAFF; CDR3nt: TGTGCCAGCAGTTTGGGGCAGGGGGCAAGTACTGAAGCTTTCTTT
j_gene: TRBJ1-2; d_gene: TRBD1; abundance: few; v_gene: TRBV30; CDR3aa: CAWSGTGTANYGYTF; CDR3nt: TGTGCCTGGAGTGGGACAGGGACAGCTAACTATGGCTACACCTTC
j_gene: TRBJ2-1; d_gene: .; abundance: many; v_gene: TRBV6-4; CDR3aa: CASSEQGGEQFF; CDR3nt: TGTGCCAGCAGTGAACAGGGAGGTGAGCAGTTCTTC
j_gene: TRBJ1-2; d_gene: TRBD1; abundance: many; v_gene: TRBV7-2; CDR3aa: CASSQSAGTANYGYTF; CDR3nt: TGTGCCAGCAGCCAATCTGCCGGGACAGCAAACTATGGCTACACCTTC
j_gene: TRBJ2-4; d_gene: .; abundance: many; v_gene: TRBV7-9; CDR3aa: CASTPGSNIQYF; CDR3nt: TGTGCCAGCACCCCGGGATCAAACATTCAGTACTTC
j_gene: TRBJ1-5; d_gene: .; abundance: many; v_gene: TRBV11-2; CDR3aa: CASSLAVGLALQPQHF; CDR3nt: TGTGCCAGCAGCTTAGCGGTCGGGTTGGCTCTCCAGCCCCAGCATTTT
j_gene: TRBJ1-2; d_gene: TRBD1; abundance: many; v_gene: TRBV7-2; CDR3aa: CASTQGTGGGYTF; CDR3nt: TGTGCCAGCACCCAGGGGACAGGCGGGGGCTACACCTTC
j_gene: TRBJ2-5; d_gene: .; abundance: many; v_gene: TRBV7-9; CDR3aa: CASSQAGVGSRETQYF; CDR3nt: TGTGCCAGCAGCCAAGCTGGGGTAGGGAGTCGAGAGACCCAGTACTTC